This T cell receptor beta chain was recorded in a study of cytomegalovirus exposure and HLA in healthy donors. Study-level findings and limits: Some segments of the V type, notably TRBV6-2 and TRBV6-3, were excluded as indistinguishable. Common viral pathogens seemed to be connected with several of the most significant clusters, according to a later analysis. Researchers counted 164 TCR beta chains as cytomegalovirus-associated. Sequencing likely generated an artifact that appeared as a cluster of highly shared sequence variants.

Turning to this clone: Its antigen is unknown.

V shed 0 bases and J 1 base; nucleotides not matched to a gene: 3. CDR3 length: 17 residues. Germline loops: CDR1 MRHNA, CDR2 SNTAGT. Primers: 60 Vbeta forward and 13 Jbeta reverse. The assay was immunoSEQ multiplex PCR, and TCRdb's table has in-frame clones only and misses some. The sample table sets out 150,000 to 200,000 clones. The clonotype comes from a boy aged 5-17 years in good health and CMV-seronegative. Input material: PBMCs. The rearrangement links TRBV6-4 to TRBJ2-2; the match to TRBD2 covers 9 bases. Written as DNA, the CDR3 is TGTGCCAGCAGTGACTCCAGGCGGGGGGGGAACACCGGGGAGCTGTTTTTT. It translates to CASSDSRRGGNTGELFF.